This T cell receptor beta chain stems from a study of cytomegalovirus exposure and HLA in healthy donors. Study results and caveats: Follow-up analysis later connected one missense variant in DCLRE1C with trimming of TCR beta V- and J-genes. For most subjects, TCR beta sequences were reported to predict HLA-A and HLA-B alleles with accuracy. Earlier results showed most TCR beta V segments being productive about 87% or about 30% of the time.

Between the trimmed V and J ends, which lost 0 bases and 4 bases, there was a span of 7 bases. This CDR3 is built from 14 residues. Germline V gives CDR1 SEHNR, CDR2 FQNEAQ (reference sequence). With regard to this clone: Its target is unknown.

The study ran its PCR with 60 Vbeta and 13 Jbeta primers. The repertoire was sequenced with immunoSEQ multiplex PCR; TCRdb's copy has only in-frame clones and lacks some. The table shows about 210,000 clones, with 85% occurring only once. Donors had nominal health at sampling but likely had unrecorded immune exposures. This TCR derives from a girl aged 2 to 10 in good health and CMV-seronegative. The rearrangement uses TRBV7-9 and TRBJ2-1; D unresolved. The sample comprised PBMCs. The DNA of the CDR3 is TGTGCCAGCAGCTTAGCAGCAGCGTACAATGAGCAGTTCTTC. As protein: CASSLAAAYNEQFF.